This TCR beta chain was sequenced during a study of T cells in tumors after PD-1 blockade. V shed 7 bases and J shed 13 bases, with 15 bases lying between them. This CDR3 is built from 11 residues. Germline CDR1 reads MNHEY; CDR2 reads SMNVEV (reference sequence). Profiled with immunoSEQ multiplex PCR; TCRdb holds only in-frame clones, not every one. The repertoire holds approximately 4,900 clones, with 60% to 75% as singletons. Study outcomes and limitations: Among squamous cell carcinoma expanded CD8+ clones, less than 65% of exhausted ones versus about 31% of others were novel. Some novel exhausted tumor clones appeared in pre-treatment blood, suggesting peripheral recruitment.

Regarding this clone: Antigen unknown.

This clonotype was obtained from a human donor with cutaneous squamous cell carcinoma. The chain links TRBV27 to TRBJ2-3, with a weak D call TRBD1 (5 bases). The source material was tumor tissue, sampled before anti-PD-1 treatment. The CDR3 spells CASTQGRAEYF. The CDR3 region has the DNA TGTGCCAGCACCCAGGGAAGGGCCGAGTATTTT.